Listed below are T cell receptor beta chains from one sample, sequenced in a study of control samples from healthy donors and cancer patients. The method was immunoSEQ multiplex PCR; TCRdb's version includes in-frame clones alone and lacks a portion of them. The table includes some 96,000 clones, 87% detected once. Sequenced: blood. Receptor source: a woman in her 50s in good health. CDR3s leave out the opening cysteine and the closing phenylalanine or tryptophan.

V,CDR3
TRBV6-4,ASSDSTGLAPDEQF
TRBV4-3,ASSQDTGRAGDTQY
TRBV5-8,ASSPRTSLYSYEQY
TRBV11-2,ASSLWGVATEAF
TRBV5-1,ASSLAAGSNQPQH
TRBV10-1,ASSIAAEAF
TRBV7-9,ASSLDVSYNEQF
TRBV5-4,ASSLRGGNSGNTIY
TRBV7-2,ASSLGAGVRYHIQY
TRBV7-2,ASSDPGLAAATDTQY
TRBV19,ASVRGTEAF
TRBV5-6,ASTVARYNEQF
TRBV7-2,ASSLEGQGYNEQF
TRBV15,ATSRGGGYQETQY
TRBV3-1/TRBV3-2,ASSQAGPLGRKLF
TRBV9,ASSVGRSTGFGYEQY
TRBV14,AGSLLRVPDTQY
TRBV5-5,ASSLETSLNEQF
TRBV7-2,ATLGDRGLTGELF
TRBV6-4,ASSESGGSTDTQY
TRBV20-1,SASYTASGNTIY
TRBV9,ASSVGSGNTIY
TRBV29-1,SAVPLSGLAGGRNEQF
TRBV19,ASSISDRADYGYT
TRBV30,AWGHYGYT
TRBV7-9,ASQDSGANVLT
TRBV19,ASSIDEETQY
TRBV5-1,ASSNRGGGPNSPLH
TRBV24-1,ATSDRTSGGDEQF
TRBV7-2,ASSQNHPGLAGGPEEQF
TRBV18,ASSPRQVSNTGELF
TRBV9,ASTPSFGELF
TRBV6-5,ASMWKGIHEQY
TRBV28,ASSENNEQF
TRBV7-2,ASSSRAETQY
TRBV4-1,ASSQPPASGNTIY
TRBV5-1,ASSLYAANTEAF
TRBV6-2/TRBV6-3,ASSLSGPSTSGYTDTQY
TRBV7-9,ASSLLPEQY
TRBV12-3/TRBV12-4,ASSFIMNTEAF
TRBV5-1,ASSPFRSGPNYGYT
TRBV5-8,ASSFYETGGTGELF